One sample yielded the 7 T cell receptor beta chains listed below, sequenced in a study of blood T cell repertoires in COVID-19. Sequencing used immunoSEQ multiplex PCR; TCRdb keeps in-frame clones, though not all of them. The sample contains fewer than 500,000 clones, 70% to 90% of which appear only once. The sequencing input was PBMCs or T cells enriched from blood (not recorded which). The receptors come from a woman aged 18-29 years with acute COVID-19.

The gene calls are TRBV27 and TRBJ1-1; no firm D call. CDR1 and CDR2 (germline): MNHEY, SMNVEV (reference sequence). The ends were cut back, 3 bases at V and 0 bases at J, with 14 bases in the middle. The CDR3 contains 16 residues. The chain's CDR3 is CASSLVFGQLNTEAFF. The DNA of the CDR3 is TGTGCCAGCAGTTTGGTTTTTGGGCAGTTGAACACTGAAGCTTTCTTT.

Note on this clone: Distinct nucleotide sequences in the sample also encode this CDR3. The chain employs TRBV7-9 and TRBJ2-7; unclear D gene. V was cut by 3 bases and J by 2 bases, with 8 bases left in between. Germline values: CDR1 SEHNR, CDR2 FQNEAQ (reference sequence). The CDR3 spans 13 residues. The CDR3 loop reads CASSLANTYEQYF. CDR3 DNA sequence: TGTGCCAGCAGCTTGGCAAATACCTACGAGCAGTACTTC.

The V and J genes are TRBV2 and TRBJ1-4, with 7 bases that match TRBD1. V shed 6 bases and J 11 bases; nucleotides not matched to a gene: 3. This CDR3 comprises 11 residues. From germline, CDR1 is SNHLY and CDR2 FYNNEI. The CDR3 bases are TGTGCCAGCAGATTACAGGGGAAACTGTTTTTT. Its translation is CASRLQGKLFF.

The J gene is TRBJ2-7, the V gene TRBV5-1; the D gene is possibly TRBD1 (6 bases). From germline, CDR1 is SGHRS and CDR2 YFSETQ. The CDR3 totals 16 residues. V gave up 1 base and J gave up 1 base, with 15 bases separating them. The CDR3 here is CASSLFGDTESYEQYF. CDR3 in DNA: TGCGCCAGCAGCTTGTTTGGGGACACCGAGTCCTACGAGCAGTACTTC.

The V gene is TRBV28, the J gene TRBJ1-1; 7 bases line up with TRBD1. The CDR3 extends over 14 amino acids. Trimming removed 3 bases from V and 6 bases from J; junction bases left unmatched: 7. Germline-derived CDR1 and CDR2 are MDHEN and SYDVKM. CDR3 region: CASSLGRQGSEAFF. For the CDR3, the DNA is TGTGCCAGCAGTTTGGGGCGACAGGGTTCTGAAGCTTTCTTT.

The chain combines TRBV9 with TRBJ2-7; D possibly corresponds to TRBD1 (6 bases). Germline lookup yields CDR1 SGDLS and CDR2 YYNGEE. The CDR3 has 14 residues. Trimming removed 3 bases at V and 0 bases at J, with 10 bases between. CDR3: CASSAGQSSYEQYF. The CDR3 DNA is TGTGCCAGCAGCGCAGGACAGAGCTCCTACGAGCAGTACTTC.

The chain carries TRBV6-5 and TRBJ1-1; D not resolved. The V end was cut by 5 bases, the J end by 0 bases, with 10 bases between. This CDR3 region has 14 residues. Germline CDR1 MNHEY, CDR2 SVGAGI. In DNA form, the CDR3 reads TGTGCCAGCAGTAGGAGCGATATGAACACTGAAGCTTTCTTT. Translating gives CASSRSDMNTEAFF.